Shown below are 27 T cell receptor beta chains from a single sample sequenced in a study of T cells in Graves' hyperthyroidism and ophthalmopathy (dated by TCRdb to the late 2010s). The receptor library was made with multiplex PCR. This sample was sequenced with an Illumina HiSeq 2000. TCR beta CDR3 regions were amplified from RNA transcripts. The TCR CDR3 was subjected to a first round of RT-PCR using the HTBI primer set and the Qiagen OneStep RT-PCR kit. Starting from the raw public reads, TCRdb applied fastp trimming at Q25, assembled clones with MiXCR and retained in-frame beta chains. Rows with a matching CDR3 protein are joined into one entry that keeps the most common DNA and genes. A total of approximately 330,000 distinct CDR3 sequences appear in this sample, around a sixth of them only once. About half of the sample belongs to the ten largest clones. Input material: blood. The receptors here all came from a woman in her forties or fifties with Graves' hyperthyroidism.

This clonotype was seen many times. At one boundary the junction diverges from the germline segment, which might be a read error. The rearrangement uses TRBV4-1 and TRBJ1-5; D unresolved. The germline V gene encodes CDR1 MGHRA and CDR2 YSYEKL. CDR3 length: 13 residues. The chain's CDR3 is CASSQAPNQPQHF. In DNA, the CDR3 is TGTGCCAGCAGCCAAGCCCCCAATCAGCCCCAGCATTTT.

The chain couples TRBV19 to TRBJ2-2, with 13 bases fitting TRBD2. This CDR3 is built from 20 residues. Per the germline V gene, CDR1 is LNHDA and CDR2 is SQIVND (reference sequence). Unmatched junction bases numbered 14, after V lost 3 bases and J lost 4 bases. CDR3 nucleotide sequence: TGTGCCAGTAGTATCCGAACCGGACTAGCGGGAGCAAGGGGCACCGGGGAGCTGTTTTTT. Protein product: CASSIRTGLAGARGTGELFF.

This clonotype was counted a few times. CDR3 loop: CASSFTGTGGLTEAFF. CDR3 coding DNA: TGCGCCAGCAGCTTTACCGGGACAGGGGGCCTCACTGAAGCTTTCTTT. This chain connects TRBV5-1 to TRBJ1-1; the match to TRBD1 covers 12 bases. Germline lookup yields CDR1 SGHRS and CDR2 YFSETQ. The J segment lost 4 bases and the V segment lost 2 bases, leaving 6 bases of the junction unmatched. The CDR3 contains 16 residues.

This clonotype was observed once. V and J are TRBV12-3 or TRBV12-4 and TRBJ2-7, with 8 positions matching TRBD2. This CDR3 has 14 residues. Germline trimming cut 6 bases from V and 0 bases from J; bases unmatched to any gene: 4. This CDR3 reads CASSPGGASYEQYV. DNA of the CDR3: TGTGCCAGCAGCCCGGGGGGGGCCTCCTACGAGCAGTACGTC.

The chain uses TRBV7-9 and TRBJ2-7, with D uncertain. The CDR3 runs 13 residues. Germline values: CDR1 SEHNR, CDR2 FQNEAQ (reference sequence). V lost 2 bases to trimming and J lost 5 bases, with 10 bases between them. The DNA of the CDR3 is TGTGCCAGCAGCTTAACCCGGTCGGACGAGCAGTACTTC. As protein: CASSLTRSDEQYF.

V gene TRBV3-1 combines with J gene TRBJ2-3, with 13 bases fitting TRBD2. The ends lost 1 base at V and 2 bases at J; junction bases unmatched: 9. Germline V gene data show CDR1 as LGHDT and CDR2 as YNNKEL (reference sequence). CDR3 length: 19 amino acids. The CDR3 sequence: CASSQVTSGGAWNTDTQYF. For the CDR3, the DNA is TGTGCCAGCAGCCAAGTTACTAGCGGGGGGGCCTGGAACACAGATACGCAGTATTTT.

This clonotype was detected a few times. The chain joins TRBV18 to TRBJ2-3, with 10 bases that match TRBD2. Trimming took 3 bases from V and 2 from J; bases not matched to a gene: 8. This CDR3 is built from 17 residues. Germline V gene data show CDR1 as KGHSH and CDR2 as LQKENI. The CDR3 DNA reads TGTGCCAGCTCACCGGACCTACTAGCGGGGTACACAGATACGCAGTATTTT. It specifies CASSPDLLAGYTDTQYF.

The rearrangement joins TRBV19 to TRBJ1-1; D remains unclear. V shed 7 bases and J shed 3 bases, with 24 bases lying between them. This CDR3 is built from 17 residues. The germline gives CDR1 LNHDA, CDR2 SQIVND (reference sequence). DNA for the CDR3: TGTGCCAGTACTGAATCCCGGGCCCCCCGACGGGACACTGAAGCTTTCTTT. Its protein product is CASTESRAPRRDTEAFF.

About this clonotype: A read error may explain this, as a much larger clone is one base away. The chain carries TRBV3-1 and TRBJ1-1; D remains ambiguous. CDR1 and CDR2 (germline): LGHDT, YNNKEL (reference sequence). The CDR3 totals 14 residues. The CDR3 nucleotides read TGTGCCAACAGCCAGTTGGCTTTGGGCTCTGAAGCTTTCTTT. Amino acid sequence: CANSQLALGSEAFF.

The chain combines TRBV7-2 with TRBJ2-7, with 7 bases that match TRBD1. J gave up 2 bases and V 0 bases, and 4 bases lay outside the gene matches. The CDR3 is 15 amino acids. CDR1 SGHTA and CDR2 FQGNSA come from the germline V gene. The CDR3: CASSLAGTDTYEQYF. The CDR3 bases are TGTGCCAGCAGCTTAGCCGGGACAGACACCTACGAGCAGTACTTC.

This clonotype has just a few counts. The CDR3 region is CASSPLARGASNTGELFF. DNA of the CDR3: TGTGCCAGCTCGCCTCTAGCGCGGGGAGCTTCGAACACCGGGGAGCTGTTTTTT. V gene TRBV18 combines with J gene TRBJ2-2; maybe TRBD2 (6 bases). This CDR3 has 18 amino acids. V lost 6 bases and J lost 0, with 20 bases in between. CDR1 and CDR2 from the germline V gene are KGHSH and LQKENI.

The sample holds many counts of this clonotype. The chain couples TRBV11-2 to TRBJ1-5; 8 positions match TRBD1. Losses at the gene ends were 1 base for V and 5 bases for J; bases not matched to a gene: 1. The CDR3 length is 14 residues. Germline V gene sequence: CDR1 SGHAT, CDR2 FQNNGV. The CDR3 region is CASSLAGGHQPQHF. CDR3 in DNA: TGTGCCAGCAGCTTAGCAGGGGGCCATCAGCCCCAGCATTTT.

This clonotype was observed a few times. The CDR3 nucleotides read TGCAGTGCTAGACCCCCTTATTCCACCGGGGAGCTGTTTTTT. Its translation: CSARPPYSTGELFF. This rearrangement joins TRBV20-1 to TRBJ2-2, with D unclear. V lost 2 bases and J lost 4, with 11 bases in between. Germline CDR1 is DFQATT and CDR2 is SNEGSKA (reference sequence). The CDR3 spans 14 residues.

The table lists this clonotype with a few counts. V is TRBV7-9 and J is TRBJ1-5, with no clear D. The ends were cut back, 5 bases at V and 6 bases at J, with 11 bases in the middle. This CDR3 has 13 amino acids. Germline CDR1 and CDR2: SEHNR and FQNEAQ (reference sequence). The CDR3 DNA reads as TGTGCCAGCAGCCAAAAAGGTGGTCAGCCCCAGCATTTT. Translated, it gives CASSQKGGQPQHF.

This clonotype appeared many times. The V call is TRBV11-2, the J call TRBJ1-6; 8 nucleotides line up with TRBD1. J gave up 7 bases and V 1 base, and 3 bases lay outside the gene matches. This CDR3 spans 15 amino acids. Germline CDR1 reads SGHAT; CDR2 reads FQNNGV. DNA for the CDR3: TGTGCCAGCAGCTTAGCTGGACAGGGAAATTCACCCCTCCACTTT. Amino acids: CASSLAGQGNSPLHF. The variable domain in full, completed from reference TRBV11-2 and TRBJ1-6, reads EAGVAQSPRYKIIEKRQSVAFWCNPISGHATLYWYQQILGQGPKLLIQFQNNGVVDDSQLPKDRFSAERLKGVDSTLKIQPAKLEDSAVYLCASSLAGQGNSPLHFGNGTRLTVT.

This clonotype was picked up many times. V is TRBV7-3 and J is TRBJ1-5; D gene uncertain. V dropped 8 bases and J dropped 3 bases, with 11 bases sitting between them. The CDR3 spans 13 residues. Germline-derived CDR1 and CDR2 are SGHTA and FQGTGA. CDR3 nucleotides: TGTGCCAGCCTGGGGTGGCACAATCAGCCCCAGCATTTT. It yields the protein CASLGWHNQPQHF.

This chain links TRBV6-9 with TRBJ2-1, with 8 bases aligning to TRBD2. The germline gives CDR1 MNHGY, CDR2 SVAAGI. This CDR3 contains 16 residues. With 3 bases clipped from V and 4 bases from J, the junction kept 8 bases outside the gene matches. The CDR3 loop is CASSYQATGGYNEQFF. CDR3 coding DNA: TGTGCCAGCAGTTACCAAGCGACGGGAGGGTACAATGAGCAGTTCTTC.

Of note for this clonotype: This could be a read error, since a much larger clone is one nucleotide away. The chain links TRBV5-5 to TRBJ2-7; D is perhaps TRBD1 (6 bases). The CDR3 is 14 amino acids. CDR1 and CDR2 from the germline V gene are SGHKS and YYEKEE (reference sequence). V lost 3 bases and J lost 0, with 10 bases in between. In nucleotides, the CDR3 is TGTGCCAGCAGCTACCGGGACACCTCCTACGAGCAGTACGTC. Translating it yields CASSYRDTSYEQYV.

This clonotype showed up many times. This chain connects TRBV15 to TRBJ2-1; possible D gene TRBD2, 5 bases. Trimming took 5 bases from V and 10 from J, leaving 30 bases between them. There are 18 residues in the CDR3. The germline CDR1 and CDR2 sequences are LNHNV and YYDKDF (reference sequence). The CDR3: CATSRKGSWEIGSHEQFF. In DNA, the CDR3 is TGTGCCACCAGCCGAAAAGGGTCGTGGGAGATTGGTAGCCACGAGCAGTTCTTC. Full variable domain (outside the CDR3, taken from reference TRBV15 and TRBJ2-1): DAMVIQNPRYQVTQFGKPVTLSCSQTLNHNVMYWYQQKSSQAPKLLFHYYDKDFNNEADTPDNFQSRRPNTSFCFLDIRSPGLGDTAMYLCATSRKGSWEIGSHEQFFGPGTRLTVL.

V and J are TRBV15 and TRBJ2-5, with TRBD1 as a possible D gene (6 bases). Between the trimmed V and J ends, which lost 3 bases and 4 bases, there was a span of 18 bases. The CDR3 covers 16 residues. Germline CDR1 and CDR2: LNHNV and YYDKDF (reference sequence). The CDR3 spells CATSSETGLSGETQYF. The CDR3 DNA follows: TGTGCCACCAGCAGTGAGACAGGACTCTCCGGAGAGACCCAGTACTTC.

This clonotype was counted at least ten times. The genes are TRBV5-1 and TRBJ2-7; 9 bases agree with TRBD1. J was trimmed by 2 bases and V by 1 base; bases with no gene match: 13. From germline, CDR1 is SGHRS and CDR2 YFSETQ. The CDR3 totals 18 residues. The CDR3 loop is CASSLRSVRQGGTYEQYF. In DNA form, the CDR3 reads TGCGCCAGCAGCTTGCGCTCCGTAAGACAGGGGGGAACCTACGAGCAGTACTTC.

The rearrangement joins TRBV7-3 to TRBJ2-7, with 8 bases lining up with TRBD1. Germline V gives CDR1 SGHTA, CDR2 FQGTGA. J lost 4 bases, V lost 2 bases, and 7 bases had no gene match. This CDR3 contains 15 residues. The CDR3 DNA follows: TGTGCCAGCAGCTTAGGGGAGGACAGGGCTTACGAGCAGTACGTC. Amino acid sequence: CASSLGEDRAYEQYV.

The table lists this clonotype with a few counts. The chain is built from TRBV3-1 and TRBJ2-7, with a possible D match to TRBD2 (6 bases). The germline V and J ends were trimmed by 0 bases and 2 bases, with 14 bases remaining between them. Germline V CDR1 and CDR2: LGHDT, YNNKEL (reference sequence). The CDR3 is made up of 16 amino acids. CDR3 bases: TGTGCCAGCAGCCAAGAATTTGGGGGAGGCCCCTACGAGCAGTACTTC. Encoded protein: CASSQEFGGGPYEQYF.

J is TRBJ2-1 and V is TRBV7-3; possibly TRBD1 for D (5 bases). The length of the CDR3 is 14 residues. The germline V and J ends were trimmed by 3 bases and 5 bases, with 11 bases remaining between them. CDR1 is SGHTA and CDR2 is FQGTGA in the germline V gene. The CDR3 sequence: CASSLDTVDNEQFF. Here the CDR3 DNA reads TGTGCCAGCAGCTTGGACACAGTTGACAATGAGCAGTTCTTC.

This clonotype was seen repeatedly, ten times or more. The rearrangement links TRBV30 to TRBJ2-5; 7 positions agree with TRBD1. The CDR3 consists of 15 residues. Germline V gene sequence: CDR1 GTSNPN, CDR2 SVGIG (reference sequence). V dropped 4 bases and J dropped 3; count of bases not matched to a gene: 11. CDR3 protein: CAWKNLGTEEETQYF. DNA of the CDR3: TGTGCCTGGAAGAACCTCGGGACAGAAGAAGAGACCCAGTACTTC.

This rearrangement joins TRBV18 to TRBJ2-1; a weak D match, TRBD1 (7 bases). The CDR3 contains 13 residues. V lost 8 bases, J lost 5 bases, and 13 bases lay in between. Germline V CDR1 and CDR2: KGHSH, LQKENI. The CDR3 is CASPGGLNNEQFF. CDR3 sequence (DNA): TGTGCCAGCCCAGGGGGGTTGAACAATGAGCAGTTCTTC. The complete variable domain, with remaining parts taken from reference TRBV18 and TRBJ2-1, reads NAGVMQNPRHLVRRRGQEARLRCSPMKGHSHVYWYRQLPEEGLKFMVYLQKENIIDESGMPKERFSAEFPKEGPSILRIQQVVRGDSAAYFCASPGGLNNEQFFGPGTRLTVL.

Comments on this clonotype: This CDR3 fails to terminate in the conserved phenylalanine or tryptophan, so it likely reflects a read error. The V and J genes are TRBV30 and TRBJ1-2, with 7 bases aligning to TRBD1. The CDR3 runs to 15 residues. Germline values: CDR1 GTSNPN, CDR2 SVGIG (reference sequence). The V segment lost 3 bases and the J segment 9 bases; nucleotides outside the gene matches: 16. The CDR3 loop is CAWSVPGGIGLRYTL. The CDR3 DNA is TGTGCCTGGAGCGTACCAGGGGGAATTGGCCTACGCTACACCCTC.